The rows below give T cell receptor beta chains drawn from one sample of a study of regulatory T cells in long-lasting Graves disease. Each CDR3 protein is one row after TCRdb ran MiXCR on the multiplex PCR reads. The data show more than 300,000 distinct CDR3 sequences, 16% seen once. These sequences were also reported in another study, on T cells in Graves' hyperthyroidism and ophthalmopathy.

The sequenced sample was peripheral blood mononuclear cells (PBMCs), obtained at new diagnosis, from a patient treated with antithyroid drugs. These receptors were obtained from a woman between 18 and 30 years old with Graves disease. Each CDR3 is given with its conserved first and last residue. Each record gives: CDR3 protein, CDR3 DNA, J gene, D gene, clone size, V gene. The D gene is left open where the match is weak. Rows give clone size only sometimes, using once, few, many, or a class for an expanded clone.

CASSQVKGSGMKNEQFF | TGTGCCAGCAGCCAAGTTAAAGGTAGCGGGATGAAAAATGAGCAGTTCTTC | TRBJ2-1 | TRBD2 | many | TRBV3-1
CASSPGTHPTDTQYF | TGCGCCAGCAGCCCAGGGACACACCCCACAGATACGCAGTATTTT | TRBJ2-3 | NA | many | TRBV5-1
CASSFLINWVQETQYF | TGCGCCAGCAGCTTCCTTATAAATTGGGTCCAAGAGACCCAGTACTTC | TRBJ2-5 | NA | NA | TRBV5-1
CASSIRRDLSGNTIYF | TGTGCCAGCAGTATCAGACGGGATCTCTCTGGAAACACCATATATTTT | TRBJ1-3 | NA | many | TRBV28
CASRRQEHQPQHF | TGTGCCAGCAGAAGACAAGAACATCAGCCCCAGCATTTT | TRBJ1-5 | NA | few | TRBV6-1
CSARGLVTVMNTEAFF | TGCAGTGCTAGGGGCTTAGTGACAGTGATGAACACTGAAGCTTTCTTT | TRBJ1-1 | NA | many | TRBV20-1
CASSLPWGLAVTDTQYF | TGTGCCAGCAGTCTCCCATGGGGACTAGCGGTCACAGATACGCAGTATTTT | TRBJ2-3 | TRBD2 | many | TRBV6-2/TRBV6-3
CASSLDRINEQFF | TGTGCCAGCAGCTTAGATCGGATCAATGAGCAGTTCTTC | TRBJ2-1 | NA | NA | TRBV7-9
CASSLVAQGRMRNEQFF | TGTGCCAGCAGCTTAGTTGCTCAGGGTAGAATGAGGAATGAGCAGTTCTTC | TRBJ2-1 | NA | many | TRBV7-9
CASSQIDRGGNQPQHF | TGTGCCAGCTCACAGATTGACAGGGGGGGCAATCAGCCCCAGCATTTT | TRBJ1-5 | TRBD1 | many | TRBV18
CASTTGYNSPLHF | TGTGCCAGCACAACAGGCTATAATTCACCCCTCCACTTT | TRBJ1-6 | NA | NA | TRBV28
CATSDVGVHTEAFF | TGTGCCACCAGTGATGTGGGGGTTCACACTGAAGCTTTCTTT | TRBJ1-1 | NA | NA | TRBV24-1
CASRDFNTGELFF | TGTGCCAGTCGGGACTTCAACACCGGGGAGCTGTTTTTT | TRBJ2-2 | NA | NA | TRBV19
CASSLTGGWGRATEAFF | TGTGCCAGCAGTTTAACAGGGGGCTGGGGCAGGGCCACTGAAGCTTTCTTT | TRBJ1-1 | TRBD1 | many | TRBV6-2/TRBV6-3
CASSESGPLLSNEQFF | TGCGCCAGCAGTGAAAGCGGGCCCCTTCTTTCAAATGAGCAGTTCTTC | TRBJ2-1 | NA | few | TRBV10-2
CAWAAPYSNQPQHF | TGTGCCTGGGCCGCGCCCTATAGCAATCAGCCCCAGCATTTT | TRBJ1-5 | NA | many | TRBV30
CASSQEADGVRYNEQFF | TGTGCCAGCAGCCAAGAAGCGGACGGGGTCCGCTACAATGAGCAGTTCTTC | TRBJ2-1 | NA | many | TRBV3-1
CASSVAGGRPYEQYF | TGTGCCAGCAGTGTAGCGGGGGGGCGGCCCTACGAGCAGTACTTC | TRBJ2-7 | TRBD2 | few | TRBV27
CASSQRGNSGNTIYF | TGTGCCAGCAGCCAACGAGGGAACTCTGGAAACACCATATATTTT | TRBJ1-3 | NA | NA | TRBV4-2
CASSYGEGTEAFF | TGTGCCAGCAGTTACGGGGAGGGCACTGAAGCTTTCTTT | TRBJ1-1 | NA | many | TRBV6-2/TRBV6-3
CSITGTAYNEQFF | TGCAGTATCACAGGGACTGCCTACAATGAGCAGTTCTTC | TRBJ2-1 | NA | many | TRBV20-1
CASSQGRGGNTGELFF | TGTGCCAGCAGTCAAGGAAGAGGTGGTAACACCGGGGAGCTGTTTTTT | TRBJ2-2 | NA | few | TRBV14
CASRRRGREKLFF | TGTGCCAGCAGGAGGAGGGGTCGCGAAAAACTGTTTTTT | TRBJ1-4 | NA | many | TRBV7-2
CATSGLTGTAQETQYF | TGTGCCACCAGTGGCCTAACCGGGACAGCACAAGAGACCCAGTACTTC | TRBJ2-5 | TRBD1 | NA | TRBV24-1
CASARENSPLHF | TGCGCCAGCGCCAGGGAAAATTCACCCCTCCACTTT | TRBJ1-6 | NA | NA | TRBV5-1
CASSGGTSVRETQYF | TGTGCCAGCTCAGGAGGGACTAGCGTCCGAGAGACCCAGTACTTC | TRBJ2-5 | TRBD2 | many | TRBV18
CASRYSGGGLYNEQFF | TGTGCCAGCAGGTATAGCGGGGGGGGGCTCTACAATGAGCAGTTCTTC | TRBJ2-1 | TRBD2 | NA | TRBV11-2
CASSLQFGNTGELFF | TGTGCCAGCAGCTTGCAATTTGGGAACACCGGGGAGCTGTTTTTT | TRBJ2-2 | NA | few | TRBV5-4
CASSLWGSSSSPLHF | TGTGCCAGCAGCTTATGGGGCAGCTCCAGCTCACCCCTCCACTTT | TRBJ1-6 | NA | NA | TRBV7-3
CAWSGTPGDNEQFF | TGTGCCTGGAGCGGGACACCAGGAGACAATGAGCAGTTCTTC | TRBJ2-1 | NA | many | TRBV30
CASRAPGQLTGNTIYF | TGTGCCAGTAGGGCACCGGGACAACTCACTGGAAACACCATATATTTT | TRBJ1-3 | NA | few | TRBV19
CASSFTSGYEQYF | TGTGCCAGCAGCTTTACTAGCGGTTACGAGCAGTACTTC | TRBJ2-7 | TRBD2 | many | TRBV11-2
CSARSGGGFYEQYF | TGCAGTGCTAGATCGGGGGGAGGTTTCTACGAGCAGTACTTC | TRBJ2-7 | TRBD2 | many | TRBV20-1
CASSEFAQNQPQHF | TGTGCCAGCAGTGAATTTGCGCAAAATCAGCCCCAGCATTTT | TRBJ1-5 | NA | many | TRBV2
CASRRPGVDTEAFF | TGTGCCAGCAGACGGCCAGGGGTCGACACTGAAGCTTTCTTT | TRBJ1-1 | NA | many | TRBV6-1
CASSYRGDRTHTDTQYF | TGTGCCAGCAGTTACAGGGGGGACCGCACACACACAGATACGCAGTATTTT | TRBJ2-3 | NA | few | TRBV6-5
CASSPYLAGVLSSYNEQFF | TGTGCCAGCAGCCCCTACCTAGCGGGGGTTCTAAGCTCCTACAATGAGCAGTTCTTC | TRBJ2-1 | TRBD2 | many | TRBV3-1
CASNPNPRREGYGHEQYF | TGTGCCAGCAACCCAAACCCGCGGCGGGAGGGATACGGGCACGAGCAGTACTTC | TRBJ2-7 | TRBD2 | NA | TRBV6-2/TRBV6-3
CASSSSAYGYTF | TGTGCCAGCAGCTCCTCGGCTTATGGCTACACCTTC | TRBJ1-2 | NA | many | TRBV7-8
CAWSPTGVEQFF | TGTGCCTGGAGTCCCACGGGGGTTGAGCAGTTCTTC | TRBJ2-1 | NA | many | TRBV30
CAWSARGYGYTF | TGTGCCTGGAGCGCCCGGGGCTATGGCTACACCTTC | TRBJ1-2 | NA | many | TRBV30
CSAWTGDQPQHF | TGCAGTGCCTGGACAGGTGATCAGCCCCAGCATTTT | TRBJ1-5 | TRBD1 | many | TRBV20-1
CASIGITYGALNTEAFF | TGCGCCAGCATCGGGATTACTTACGGGGCTTTAAACACTGAAGCTTTCTTT | TRBJ1-1 | NA | many | TRBV5-1
CSAVRLAATHRSSYNEQFF | TGCAGTGCGGTACGCTTAGCAGCAACCCACCGGAGCTCCTACAATGAGCAGTTCTTC | TRBJ2-1 | NA | many | TRBV20-1
CAWSPTRRATEAFF | TGTGCCTGGAGTCCGACCAGGAGGGCTACTGAAGCTTTCTTT | TRBJ1-1 | NA | many | TRBV30
CASSLVRGNDEQFF | TGTGCCAGCAGCTTAGTCAGGGGTAACGATGAGCAGTTCTTC | TRBJ2-1 | NA | few | TRBV7-6
CASSYQYEQFF | TGTGCCAGCAGCTACCAGTATGAGCAGTTCTTC | TRBJ2-1 | NA | many | TRBV11-2
CAWSVLGDTEAFF | TGTGCCTGGAGTGTACTTGGTGACACTGAAGCTTTCTTT | TRBJ1-1 | NA | many | TRBV30
CASSAGRSFNSPLHF | TGTGCCAGCAGCGCAGGGCGCTCCTTCAATTCACCCCTCCACTTT | TRBJ1-6 | NA | few | TRBV7-2
CASSLFYGYTF | TGTGCCAGCAGCTTATTCTATGGCTACACCTTC | TRBJ1-2 | NA | NA | TRBV7-9
CASSRPRLSGNQPQHF | TGTGCCAGTAGTCGGCCCAGGTTATCTGGCAATCAGCCCCAGCATTTT | TRBJ1-5 | NA | few | TRBV19